The 12 T cell receptor beta chains presented below share a single source sample, sequenced in a study of early T cells in non-severe SARS-CoV-2 infection. Via MiXCR, TCRdb re-called the 5' RACE reads, giving one row per CDR3 protein. The data show some 90,000 distinct CDR3 sequences, with more than 13% seen just once and around 5.4% held by the top ten. The sample was whole blood. The receptors come from an adult who was a healthcare worker with PCR-confirmed SARS-CoV-2 infection or an uninfected control (not recorded which).

This clonotype appeared many times. V usage is TRBV20-1 and J usage is TRBJ2-1; D is undetermined. The CDR3 contains 16 residues. With 0 bases removed from V and 1 base from J, the gap between germline ends came to 13 bases. From germline, CDR1 is DFQATT and CDR2 SNEGSKA (reference sequence). The CDR3 nucleotides are TGCAGTGCTAGAGATCTAGAGGTCGCTTCCTACAATGAGCAGTTCTTC. It yields the protein CSARDLEVASYNEQFF.

The chain combines TRBV12-3 or TRBV12-4 with TRBJ1-1; 8 bases are shared with TRBD1. The CDR3 has 15 amino acids. With V trimmed by 5 bases and J by 7 bases, 12 bases remained unmatched. CDR3 nucleotide sequence: TGTGCCAGCAGTCTATGGAAGGACAGGGACAGTGAAGCTTTCTTT. Its translation: CASSLWKDRDSEAFF.

J is TRBJ2-7 and V is TRBV20-1; D is ambiguous. V was trimmed by 0 bases and J by 2 bases, leaving 5 bases between them. CDR3 length: 12 amino acids. CDR1 and CDR2 (germline): DFQATT, SNEGSKA (reference sequence). The CDR3 DNA reads TGCAGTGCTAGAGATCCCCCCTACGAGCAGTACTTC. Translated: CSARDPPYEQYF.

V usage is TRBV9 and J usage is TRBJ2-7, with D maybe TRBD2 (5 bases). CDR3 size: 14 residues. CDR1 and CDR2 from the germline V gene are SGDLS and YYNGEE. With 4 bases removed from V and 3 bases from J, the gap between germline ends came to 14 bases. The CDR3 reads CASSPTTMRYEQYF. For the CDR3, the DNA is TGTGCCAGCAGCCCAACGACTATGCGCTACGAGCAGTACTTC. Based on the CDR3 plus reference TRBV9 and TRBJ2-7, the full variable domain is DSGVTQTPKHLITATGQRVTLRCSPRSGDLSVYWYQQSLDQGLQFLIQYYNGEERAKGNILERFSAQQFPDLHSELNLSSLELGDSALYFCASSPTTMRYEQYFGPGTRLTVT.

This clonotype was seen a few times. The chain uses TRBV28 and TRBJ1-5; D unresolved. Germline lookup yields CDR1 MDHEN and CDR2 SYDVKM. Trimming shortened V by 5 bases and J by 4 bases, and 3 bases separated the two germline ends. The CDR3 is 11 residues long. The CDR3 DNA reads as TGTGCCAGCAGTCCAAATCAGCCCCAGCATTTT. Amino acid sequence: CASSPNQPQHF.

This clonotype was seen a few times. The chain has TRBV5-4 and TRBJ1-2, with a weak D call TRBD1 (5 bases). Germline lookup yields CDR1 SGHNT and CDR2 YYREEE (reference sequence). The V end lost 3 bases, the J end lost 3 bases, and 9 bases lay between the germline ends. The CDR3 extends over 13 amino acids. The CDR3 reads CASSSGTDYGYTF. The CDR3 nucleotides are TGTGCCAGCAGCTCCGGGACGGACTATGGCTACACCTTC.

This clonotype was recorded a few times. This chain links TRBV6-6 with TRBJ2-2; D gene ambiguous. The CDR3 has 12 residues. V was trimmed by 6 bases and J by 7 bases, leaving 9 bases between them. Looked up from germline, CDR1 is MNHNY and CDR2 is SVGAGI (reference sequence). The DNA of the CDR3 is TGTGCCAGCAGCCCCGGACGCGGGGAGCTGTTTTTT. It specifies CASSPGRGELFF.

This clonotype appeared many times. The V and J genes are TRBV21-1 and TRBJ2-7; TRBD1 is the table's D call and was not checked against the DNA. TRBV21-1 is a pseudogene segment. There are 15 residues in the CDR3. This CDR3 is CASSEAGTARGEQYF. DNA for the CDR3: TGTGCCAGCAGCGAGGCCGGGACAGCGAGGGGGGAGCAGTACTTC.

This clonotype has ten or more counts. The genes are TRBV28 and TRBJ2-2; D is unresolved. CDR1 and CDR2 (germline): MDHEN, SYDVKM. V lost 1 base to trimming and J lost 8 bases, with 17 bases between them. The CDR3 is 16 amino acids. The CDR3 spells CASSLSPDTSRGELFF. In DNA, the CDR3 is TGTGCCAGCAGTTTATCGCCTGACACTTCCCGAGGGGAGCTGTTTTTT.

This clonotype came up once. The V gene is TRBV7-9, the J gene TRBJ2-7; 14 bases are shared with TRBD2. J was trimmed by 1 base and V by 3 bases; bases with no gene match: 11. The CDR3 has 19 residues. CDR1 is SEHNR and CDR2 is FQNEAQ in the germline V gene (reference sequence). CDR3 amino acids: CASSFTSGLAGVFSYEQYF. DNA of the CDR3: TGTGCCAGCAGCTTCACGTCGGGACTAGCGGGAGTCTTTTCCTACGAGCAGTACTTC.

The chain employs TRBV3-1 and TRBJ2-2, with 8 positions matching TRBD2. This CDR3 comprises 16 residues. Germline-derived CDR1 and CDR2 are LGHDT and YNNKEL (reference sequence). J gave up 2 bases and V 5 bases, and 7 bases lay outside the gene matches. CDR3 nucleotide sequence: TGTGCCAGCAGCTTCGCGGGAGGTGACAACACCGGGGAGCTGTTTTTT. It is translated as CASSFAGGDNTGELFF.

This clonotype came up a few times. This rearrangement joins TRBV28 to TRBJ2-7; TRBD1 aligns across 9 bases. Germline CDR1 is MDHEN and CDR2 is SYDVKM. This CDR3 spans 15 amino acids. V shed 5 bases, J shed 5 bases, and the junction held 10 bases outside the gene matches. For the CDR3, the DNA is TGTGCCAGCAGTGAACAAACAGGGGGCGGCAACGAGCAGTACTTC. Its protein is CASSEQTGGGNEQYF. Variable domain in full (rest from reference TRBV28 and TRBJ2-7): DVKVTQSSRYLVKRTGEKVFLECVQDMDHENMFWYRQDPGLGLRLIYFSYDVKMKEKGDIPEGYSVSREKKERFSLILESASTNQTSMYLCASSEQTGGGNEQYFGPGTRLTVT.